This entry features one T cell receptor (beta chain) sequence. As yet, its antigen is unknown. Germline assignment: CDR1 MGHRA and CDR2 YSYEKL. With V trimmed by 7 bases and J by 8 bases, 19 bases remained unmatched. This CDR3 is built from 17 residues. The data stem from a study of shared clonotypes between healthy human individuals. Across the whole study: Each donor contributed plates that comprised three CD4 naive, three CD4 memory, two CD8 naive and one CD8 memory. Findings and caveats of the study: Tissues were not sampled, only blood, and their repertoires likely differ.

Produced via immunoSEQ multiplex PCR; TCRdb's table is partial and in-frame only. The sample shows 85,000 to 100,000 clones, around two thirds of them seen only once. This chain uses TRBV4-1 with TRBJ2-1, with 8 positions matching TRBD2. Sequenced input: memory CD8+ T cells sorted from blood. As to subset: CD45RO+ cells pooled with CCR7-negative TemRA cells. This sequence was found in a man aged 30-40 years in good health. CDR3 in amino acids: CASTTVGPREGTDEQFF. The CDR3 DNA reads as TGCGCCAGCACCACCGTAGGCCCCCGGGAGGGCACCGATGAGCAGTTCTTC.